This paragraph covers one T cell receptor beta chain sequence. Its matching antigen is unknown. The CDR3 contains 11 residues. V gave up 3 bases and J gave up 7 bases, with 7 bases separating them. CDR1 LNHDA and CDR2 SQIVND come from the germline V gene (reference sequence). These data come from a study of cytotoxic CD8 clonotypes in ibrutinib-treated CLL. Study-level findings and limits: Sustained-remission and progressing patients' sampling times differed.

The method was immunoSEQ multiplex PCR; TCRdb's version includes in-frame clones alone and lacks a portion of them. In the table there are about 120,000 clones, 70% to 90% of which are singletons. The chain combines TRBV19 with TRBJ2-7; D is ambiguous. This clonotype was sampled from a human donor with chronic lymphocytic leukemia. The input for sequencing was PBMCs, taken after 24 months of ibrutinib treatment. The CDR3 nucleotides read TGTGCCAGTAGTATTCGGGCGGAGCAGTACTTC. This encodes CASSIRAEQYF.